This record concerns one TCR beta chain sequence. The record originates from a study of blood T cell repertoires in COVID-19. Study-wide background: Specimens from acute and convalescent COVID-19 originated in the United States, Italy and Spain. Sources were T cells, B-cell-depleted T cells, or PBMCs; the material itself was cDNA or gDNA.

This CDR3 region has 15 residues. The V gene end was trimmed by 7 bases and the J gene end by 2 bases; junction bases not matched to a gene: 10. The germline CDR1 and CDR2 sequences are MDHEN and SYDVKM. Authors' analysis steps: How many nucleated cells were present was estimated from reference gene primer amplification. Using immunoSEQ multiplex PCR, the repertoire was profiled, and TCRdb retains in-frame clones only, with some absent. D and trimming were read from the DNA, whereas the V and J calls and clone size are those reported in that table. Seen here are some 300,000 clones, 85% observed once, and the top ten hold around 4.2%.

The chain joins TRBV28 to TRBJ2-5, with 7 nucleotides matching TRBD1. This TCR came from a woman in her forties or fifties with active or convalescent COVID-19. The sample comprised peripheral blood. In DNA form, the CDR3 reads TGTGCCAGCACCTTCCTGGGGGACAGTCAAGAGACCCAGTACTTC. This codes for CASTFLGDSQETQYF.